This T cell receptor beta chain was observed in a study of early T cells in non-severe SARS-CoV-2 infection. Per the germline V gene, CDR1 is SGHAT and CDR2 is FQNNGV. The V and J ends lost 5 bases and 5 bases respectively, with 13 bases between them. This CDR3 is built from 14 residues. Unique molecular identifiers were attached to individual cDNA molecules. TCRdb passed the 5' RACE reads through MiXCR, listing each CDR3 protein once. The data hold tens of thousands of distinct CDR3 sequences, with 5.5% to 8% observed a single time. This clonotype was detected many times. The sequences come from whole blood, collected at baseline. This receptor was obtained from an adult who was a healthcare worker with PCR-confirmed SARS-CoV-2 infection or an uninfected control (not recorded which). The chain combines TRBV11-2 with TRBJ2-1; the D call may be TRBD1 or TRBD2 (6 bases each). The CDR3 DNA follows: TGTGCCAGCAGCCGTATAGGGGGGCACAATGAGCAGTTCTTC. Its translation: CASSRIGGHNEQFF.